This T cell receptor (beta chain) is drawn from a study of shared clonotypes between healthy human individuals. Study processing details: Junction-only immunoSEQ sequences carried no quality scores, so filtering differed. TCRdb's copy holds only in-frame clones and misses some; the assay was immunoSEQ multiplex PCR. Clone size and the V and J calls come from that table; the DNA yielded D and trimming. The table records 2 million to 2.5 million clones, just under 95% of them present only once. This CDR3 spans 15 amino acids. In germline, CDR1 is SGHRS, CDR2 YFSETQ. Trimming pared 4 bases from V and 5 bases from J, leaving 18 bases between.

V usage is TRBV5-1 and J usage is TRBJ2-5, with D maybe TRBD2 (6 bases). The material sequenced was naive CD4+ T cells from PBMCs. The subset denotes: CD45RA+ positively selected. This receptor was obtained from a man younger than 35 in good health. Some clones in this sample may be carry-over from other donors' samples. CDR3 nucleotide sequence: TGCGCCAGCAGCACCGGGACTGTGGGTCTGGAGACCCAGTACTTC. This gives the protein CASSTGTVGLETQYF.